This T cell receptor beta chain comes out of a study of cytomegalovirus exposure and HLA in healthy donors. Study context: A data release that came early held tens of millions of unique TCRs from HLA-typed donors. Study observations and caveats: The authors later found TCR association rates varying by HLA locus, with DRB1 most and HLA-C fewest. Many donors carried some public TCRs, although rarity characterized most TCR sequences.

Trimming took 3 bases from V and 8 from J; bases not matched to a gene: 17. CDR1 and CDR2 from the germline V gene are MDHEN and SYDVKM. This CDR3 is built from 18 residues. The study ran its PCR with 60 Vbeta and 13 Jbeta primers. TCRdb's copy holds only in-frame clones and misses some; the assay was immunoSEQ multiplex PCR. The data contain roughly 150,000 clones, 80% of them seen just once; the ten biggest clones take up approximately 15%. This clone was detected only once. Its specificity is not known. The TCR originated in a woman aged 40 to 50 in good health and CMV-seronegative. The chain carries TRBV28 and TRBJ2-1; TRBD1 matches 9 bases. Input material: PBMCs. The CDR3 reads CASSFPPSGTGTRDEQFF. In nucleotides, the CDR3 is TGTGCCAGCAGTTTCCCACCCTCCGGGACAGGGACCAGGGATGAGCAGTTCTTC.